This TCR beta chain was sequenced during a study of T cells in Graves' hyperthyroidism and ophthalmopathy. Study-wide background: Any treatment followed the collection of peripheral blood at initial diagnosis.

This clonotype occurred a few times. Its antigen is as yet unknown. Source material for PBMCs was more than 7.5 ml fresh peripheral blood. Study outcomes and limitations: Peripheral blood also featured most of the thyroid clonotypes expanded above 0.001. From stable hyperthyroidism, ophthalmopathy was separated by a 13 V-J model.

Amplification of TCR beta CDR3 regions used RNA as the template. First-round RT-PCR of the TCR CDR3 relied on the HTBI primer set. Each CDR3 protein gets one entry after TCRdb re-called the multiplex PCR reads with MiXCR. The sample shows 350,000 to 400,000 distinct CDR3 sequences, about 20% of them seen only once. Germline loops: CDR1 SGHRS, CDR2 YFSETQ. V was clipped by 4 bases and J by 3 bases, with 14 bases between them. The CDR3 is 14 residues long. The V gene is TRBV5-1, the J gene TRBJ2-7; D possibly corresponds to TRBD1 (5 bases). Source material: blood. The sequence derives from a young woman with Graves' hyperthyroidism. CDR3 DNA: TGCGCCAGCAGCCTAGAAGGGGCCGGCTACGAGCAGTACTTC. Translation: CASSLEGAGYEQYF. Complete variable domain (other parts from reference TRBV5-1 and TRBJ2-7): KAGVTQTPRYLIKTRGQQVTLSCSPISGHRSVSWYQQTPGQGLQFLFEYFSETQRNKGNFPGRFSGRQFSNSRSEMNVSTLELGDSALYLCASSLEGAGYEQYFGPGTRLTVT.